The T cell receptor beta chain under discussion was sequenced for a study of radiation and T cells in renal cell carcinoma. Profiled with immunoSEQ multiplex PCR; TCRdb holds only in-frame clones, not every one. The table shows more than 75,000 clones, with over 65% occurring only once. Germline trimming cut 1 base from V and 3 bases from J; bases unmatched to any gene: 14. CDR1 is SGHVS and CDR2 is FQNEAQ in the germline V gene. The CDR3 extends over 18 amino acids. Documented time point: baseline pretreatment blood. The treatment here: 15 Gy SBRT to primary tumor, nephrectomy 4 weeks later. The source was blood, collected from a patient whose treatment included radiotherapy and nephrectomy. V is TRBV7-8 and J is TRBJ1-1, with 7 bases fitting TRBD1. This receptor was taken from a man in his fifties or sixties with renal cell carcinoma. CDR3 sequence: CASSLVVPGGLMDTEAFF. As DNA, the CDR3 is TGTGCCAGCAGCTTAGTCGTCCCAGGGGGGCTAATGGACACTGAAGCTTTCTTT.